The 32 T cell receptor beta chains given below trace back to one sample, sequenced in a study of shared clonotypes between healthy human individuals. Clones were read by immunoSEQ multiplex PCR, and TCRdb kept only the in-frame ones, dropping some. Here the sample spans about 500,000 clones, roughly four fifths being singletons. Sequencing used PBMCs. The receptors were sampled from a middle-aged woman in good health. Some clones in this sample may be carry-over from other donors' samples.

The chain joins TRBV19 to TRBJ1-5; perhaps TRBD1 as D (6 bases). The CDR3 is 13 amino acids. The V end was cut by 6 bases, the J end by 4 bases, with 10 bases between. Germline loops: CDR1 LNHDA, CDR2 SQIVND (reference sequence). The chain's CDR3 is CASRRQDNQPQHF. DNA for the CDR3: TGTGCCAGTAGGAGACAGGATAATCAGCCCCAGCATTTT.

The rearrangement joins TRBV19 to TRBJ2-7; D ambiguous. CDR1 and CDR2 (germline): LNHDA, SQIVND (reference sequence). V was cut by 6 bases and J by 0 bases, with 12 bases left in between. This CDR3 has 14 residues. In DNA, the CDR3 is TGTGCCAGTAGCCCGACTTGGAGCTCCTACGAGCAGTACTTC. Amino acids: CASSPTWSSYEQYF.

Worth noting for this clone: Since a much larger clone is just one base distant, this may be a read error. At the DNA level, this CDR3 is encoded by other sequences in the same sample as well. The V gene is TRBV28, the J gene TRBJ1-1; TRBD1 matches at 9 bases. Germline V gives CDR1 MDHEN, CDR2 SYDVKM. The CDR3 covers 15 residues. The CDR3 DNA reads TGTGCCAGCGGGGGGACAGGGAACATGAACACTGAAGCTTTCTTC. It translates to CASGGTGNMNTEAFF.

To note about this clone: A read error is the likely source, as a far larger clone sits one nucleotide away. The rearrangement joins TRBV4-3 to TRBJ2-2; D ambiguous. Germline V gene sequence: CDR1 LGHNA, CDR2 YSLEER. This CDR3 is 15 amino acids long. In nucleotides, the CDR3 is TGCGCCAACAGCCACCTAATAGGAGACACCGGGGAGCTGTTTTTT. This gives the protein CANSHLIGDTGELFF.

J is TRBJ2-7 and V is TRBV18, with D perhaps matching TRBD1 (5 bases). The CDR3 totals 16 residues. Trimming took off 3 bases at V and 2 bases at J, with 17 bases between the two ends. Germline loops: CDR1 KGHSH, CDR2 LQKENI. In DNA, the CDR3 is TGTGCCAGCTCACCTCGATCCCAGGGTTCGGCCTACGAGCAGTACTTC. The encoded protein is CASSPRSQGSAYEQYF. The whole variable domain, filled in from reference TRBV18 and TRBJ2-7, reads NAGVMQNPRHLVRRRGQEARLRCSPMKGHSHVYWYRQLPEEGLKFMVYLQKENIIDESGMPKERFSAEFPKEGPSILRIQQVVRGDSAAYFCASSPRSQGSAYEQYFGPGTRLTVT.

This clone was recorded a few times. This chain connects TRBV6-5 to TRBJ2-5; 8 nucleotides agree with TRBD1. The DNA matches TRBJ2-7 better at its end, which makes the J call doubtful. Germline V lookup: CDR1 MNHEY, CDR2 SVGAGI. The CDR3 sequence is 14 residues long. The CDR3 region has the DNA TGTGCCAGCAGTTCGACAGGGGCCCCCTACGAGCAGTACTTC. This gives the protein CASSSTGAPYEQYF.

V is TRBV7-9 and J is TRBJ2-7; 7 bases line up with TRBD2. V lost 1 base to trimming and J lost 1 base; unmatched junction nucleotides: 4. There are 15 residues in the CDR3. Looked up from germline, CDR1 is SEHNR and CDR2 is FQNEAQ (reference sequence). The CDR3 is CASSLGFSGSYEQYF. The DNA of the CDR3 is TGTGCCAGCAGCTTAGGTTTTAGCGGGTCCTACGAGCAGTACTTC.

CDR3 protein: CAWSVRRFEAFF. As DNA, the CDR3 is TGTGCCTGGAGTGTAAGACGTTTTGAAGCTTTCTTT. This chain connects TRBV30 to TRBJ1-1; D is ambiguous. Germline-derived CDR1 and CDR2 are GTSNPN and SVGIG (reference sequence). V lost 0 bases and J 7 bases, leaving 9 bases between the germline ends. There are 12 residues in the CDR3.

The table lists this clone with a count of one. The V gene is TRBV20-1, the J gene TRBJ2-1; D call uncertain. Germline CDR1 reads DFQATT; CDR2 reads SNEGSKA (reference sequence). There are 11 residues in the CDR3. The V end was cut by 7 bases, the J end by 3 bases, with 7 bases between. CDR3 residues: CSGSGYNEQFF. As DNA, the CDR3 is TGCAGTGGGTCCGGCTACAATGAGCAGTTCTTC.

This clone was counted once. This rearrangement joins TRBV18 to TRBJ2-6; a possible D gene is TRBD2 (5 bases). CDR3 length equals 17 residues. Germline values: CDR1 KGHSH, CDR2 LQKENI. Trimming shortened V by 8 bases and J by 0 bases, and 17 bases separated the two germline ends. The CDR3 coding sequence is TGTGCCAGCCGCGGAAATGGAGAGGGCTCTGGGGCCAACGTCCTGACTTTC. Translating it yields CASRGNGEGSGANVLTF.

The rearrangement links TRBV5-1 to TRBJ2-1; 7 bases line up with TRBD2. Germline-derived CDR1 and CDR2 are SGHRS and YFSETQ. The V and J ends lost 3 bases and 7 bases, in that order; junction bases with no gene match: 13. The CDR3 loop spans 16 amino acids. DNA for the CDR3: TGCGCCAGCAGCTCCTCACCTTCTAGCGGAACTAATGAGCAGTTCTTC. Translating it yields CASSSSPSSGTNEQFF.

The J gene is TRBJ2-1, the V gene TRBV15; TRBD2 aligns across 7 bases. This CDR3 contains 13 residues. Germline V gene sequence: CDR1 LNHNV, CDR2 YYDKDF (reference sequence). With V trimmed by 6 bases and J by 8 bases, 7 bases remained unmatched. CDR3 loop: CATSRGGKDEQFF. As DNA, the CDR3 is TGTGCCACCAGTAGGGGAGGGAAGGATGAGCAGTTCTTC.

Worth noting for this clone: A much larger clone differs by one base, so this may be a read error. The rearrangement joins TRBV30 to TRBJ1-4, with unresolved D. The V and J ends lost 1 base and 8 bases respectively, with 8 bases between them. CDR1 is GTSNPN and CDR2 is SVGIG in the germline V gene (reference sequence). The CDR3 extends over 12 amino acids. CDR3 in DNA: TGTGCCTGGAGTGCCTCTCAGGAAAAACTGTTTTTT. Its protein product is CAWSASQEKLFF.

The V gene is TRBV4-1, the J gene TRBJ2-7, with a possible D match to TRBD1 (6 bases). Germline CDR1 is MGHRA and CDR2 is YSYEKL. Trimming stripped 4 bases from V and 3 bases from J, with 13 bases between. The CDR3 contains 14 residues. The CDR3 DNA is TGCGCCAGCAGCCTCGGACAGAGCAACTACGAGCAGTACTTC. Protein sequence: CASSLGQSNYEQYF.

To note about this clone: Given a much more abundant clone one base away, this may be a read error. Other DNA sequences of this sample code for an identical CDR3. The chain recombines TRBV6-5 with TRBJ2-5; 9 bases agree with TRBD2. CDR1 and CDR2 from the germline V gene are MNHEY and SVGAGI. This CDR3 has 15 amino acids. CDR3 residues: CASSWDHGTSETQYF. The CDR3 DNA sequence: TGCGCCAGCAGTTGGGACCACGGGACTAGCGAGACCCAGTACTTC.

This CDR3 is CASQASGGGTQYF. The DNA of the CDR3 is TGCGCCAGCCAGGCATCGGGAGGGGGGACCCAGTACTTC. The chain recombines TRBV10-1 with TRBJ2-5; 8 bases fit TRBD2. Germline trimming cut 8 bases from V and 7 bases from J; bases unmatched to any gene: 9. The CDR3 runs 13 residues. Germline loops: CDR1 WNHNN, CDR2 SYGVQD (reference sequence).

Only one count was recorded for this clone. The chain carries TRBV5-8 and TRBJ2-1, with D possibly TRBD2 on 5 matching bases. Trimming removed 3 bases from V and 1 base from J, with 11 bases in between. The CDR3 loop spans 15 amino acids. CDR1 and CDR2 from the germline V gene are SGHTS and YDEGEE. CDR3 nucleotide sequence: TGTGCCAGCAGCTCCGTCCTAGCTTCCTACAATGAGCAGTTCTTC. Its translation is CASSSVLASYNEQFF.

CDR3 sequence reads: CASSVSGNEQFF. In nucleotides, the CDR3 is TGTGCCAGCAGCGTTAGCGGGAATGAGCAGTTCTTC. V gene TRBV2 combines with J gene TRBJ2-1; 7 positions match TRBD2. Germline V CDR1 and CDR2: SNHLY, FYNNEI. V trimming: 6 bases; J trimming: 7 bases; junction bases outside the gene matches: 3. The CDR3 length is 12 residues.

This clone occurred a few times. The chain joins TRBV5-1 to TRBJ1-1; 7 bases line up with TRBD1. The V and J ends lost 4 bases and 0 bases, in that order; junction bases with no gene match: 9. There are 16 residues in the CDR3. Looked up from germline, CDR1 is SGHRS and CDR2 is YFSETQ. In nucleotides, the CDR3 is TGCGCCAGCAGCAACCGGGACAGCAACATGAACACTGAAGCTTTCTTT. Translation: CASSNRDSNMNTEAFF.

This clone showed up just a few times. The V call is TRBV19, the J call TRBJ1-2; possible D gene TRBD1, 5 bases. With 6 bases removed from V and 0 bases from J, the gap between germline ends came to 8 bases. The germline gives CDR1 LNHDA, CDR2 SQIVND (reference sequence). The CDR3 is 13 residues long. CDR3 in DNA: TGTGCCAGTAGGCTACAGGCTAACTATGGCTACACCTTC. This gives the protein CASRLQANYGYTF.

This rearrangement joins TRBV5-8 to TRBJ2-7; D remains ambiguous. The germline V gene has CDR1 SGHTS and CDR2 YDEGEE. V gave up 0 bases and J gave up 2 bases, with 12 bases separating them. The CDR3 is 15 amino acids. The CDR3 sequence: CASSLAPGRTYEQYF. The CDR3 DNA reads TGTGCCAGCAGCTTGGCCCCCGGCAGGACCTACGAGCAGTACTTC.

This clone was recorded once. The V call is TRBV7-8, the J call TRBJ2-7, with TRBD1 matching 10 bases. The CDR3 runs to 16 residues. J was trimmed by 0 bases and V by 5 bases; bases with no gene match: 7. Germline assignment: CDR1 SGHVS and CDR2 FQNEAQ. The CDR3 reads CASSKTTGGLSYEQYF. The CDR3 region has the DNA TGTGCCAGCAGCAAAACGACAGGGGGCCTCTCCTACGAGCAGTACTTC.

This clone has a handful of counts. This likely came from a read error, as a far larger clone is one base away. The J gene is TRBJ1-3, the V gene TRBV6-1; 7 positions agree with TRBD1. The CDR3 contains 15 residues. The V and J ends lost 5 bases and 4 bases, in that order; junction bases with no gene match: 8. Germline CDR1 MNHNS, CDR2 SASEGT. CDR3 DNA sequence: TGTGCCAGCAGTAAAGTAGGGGGCTCCGGAAACACCATATATTTT. It codes for CASSKVGGSGNTIYF.

The chain combines TRBV18 with TRBJ1-1; TRBD1 aligns across 8 bases. Germline CDR1 and CDR2: KGHSH and LQKENI. The CDR3 loop spans 14 amino acids. V was pared by 3 bases and J by 4 bases, with 4 bases of the junction left unmatched. As DNA, the CDR3 is TGTGCCAGCTCACCGACAGGGGAAGGCACTGAAGCTTTCTTT. Translating gives CASSPTGEGTEAFF.

In its sample, this clone was seen a few times. The chain couples TRBV4-1 to TRBJ1-5, with a possible D match to TRBD1 (5 bases). Trimming left V 1 base short and J 1 base short, with 11 bases between. The CDR3 is made up of 16 amino acids. Germline V lookup: CDR1 MGHRA, CDR2 YSYEKL. The CDR3 spells CASSQVAGLSNQPQHF. CDR3 coding DNA: TGCGCCAGCAGCCAAGTCGCGGGGCTGAGCAATCAGCCCCAGCATTTT.

The chain is built from TRBV7-7 and TRBJ2-2; D gene ambiguous. The CDR3 has 19 amino acids. The germline V gene has CDR1 SSHAT and CDR2 FNYEAQ (reference sequence). Trimming cost V 8 bases and J 0 bases, with 25 bases left between them. CDR3 sequence (DNA): TGTGCCAGCGCAATTCCGAGATACGGGCTCTCCGCGAACACCGGGGAGCTGTTTTTT. It encodes CASAIPRYGLSANTGELFF.

This clone was recorded a few times. The genes are TRBV10-3 and TRBJ1-1, with 8 bases matching TRBD1. Germline assignment: CDR1 ENHRY and CDR2 SYGVKD. V shed 3 bases, J shed 5 bases, and the junction held 8 bases outside the gene matches. The CDR3 length is 15 residues. CDR3 sequence (DNA): TGTGCCATCAGTGACCCTTTAACAGGGGGGACTGAAGCTTTCTTT. As protein: CAISDPLTGGTEAFF.

The V call is TRBV5-4, the J call TRBJ2-7; D may be TRBD1 or TRBD2 (5 bases each). Trimming pared 6 bases from V and 3 bases from J, leaving 13 bases between. The CDR3 length is 13 residues. CDR1 and CDR2 from the germline V gene are SGHNT and YYREEE (reference sequence). The CDR3 DNA follows: TGTGCCAGCACCACGGGACCAAACTACGAGCAGTACTTC. Translated, it gives CASTTGPNYEQYF.

This clone was observed at least ten times. One junction end disagrees with the germline gene, perhaps due to a read error. V and J are TRBV7-3 and TRBJ2-5, with 13 bases matching TRBD2. Germline CDR1 and CDR2: SGHTA and FQGTGA. This CDR3 contains 13 residues. This chain's CDR3 is CASSGLAGEAQYF. In DNA, the CDR3 is TGTGCCAGCAGCGGACTAGCGGGAGAGGCCCAGTACTTC.

This chain links TRBV9 with TRBJ2-3; D uncertain. V lost 3 bases, J lost 4 bases, and 18 bases lay in between. The CDR3 has 16 residues. Germline assignment: CDR1 SGDLS and CDR2 YYNGEE. The CDR3 loop reads CASSDSPTGRADTQYF. For the CDR3, the DNA is TGTGCCAGCAGCGACTCTCCTACTGGAAGGGCAGATACGCAGTATTTT.

This clone appeared once. The chain links TRBV30 to TRBJ1-1; D may be TRBD1 (5 bases). Germline V gene data show CDR1 as GTSNPN and CDR2 as SVGIG (reference sequence). V dropped 6 bases and J dropped 4 bases, with 12 bases sitting between them. This CDR3 has 12 residues. This CDR3 is CACRWGGTEAFF. CDR3 in DNA: TGTGCCTGCAGGTGGGGGGGCACTGAAGCTTTCTTT.

The rearrangement joins TRBV4-3 to TRBJ2-7; the D is unclear. V was clipped by 0 bases and J by 4 bases, with 16 bases between them. The germline gives CDR1 LGHNA, CDR2 YSLEER. The CDR3 runs 16 residues. The CDR3 nucleotides read TGCGCCAGCAGCCAAGATACGGCCCCAGACCGTTACGAGCAGTACTTC. Amino acid sequence: CASSQDTAPDRYEQYF.